What follows are 18 T cell receptor beta chains derived from one specimen sequenced in a study of T cell responses to AZD1222 COVID-19 vaccine. Clones were sequenced by immunoSEQ multiplex PCR, and TCRdb holds only the in-frame ones, with some missing. Counted here are 95,000 to 100,000 clones, about 92% occurring once; the ten biggest clones make up roughly 13%. The specimen comprised peripheral blood, sampled on day 0 of AZD1222 vaccination. Receptors originate from an adult in good health.

The V gene is TRBV30, the J gene TRBJ1-3; TRBD1 might be the D (6 bases). V was cut by 3 bases and J by 0 bases, with 15 bases left in between. The CDR3 extends over 16 amino acids. Per germline, CDR1 GTSNPN and CDR2 SVGIG (reference sequence). The CDR3 bases are TGTGCCTGGAGCGTAGTAGGACAGCTCTCTGGAAACACCATATATTTT. Amino acid sequence: CAWSVVGQLSGNTIYF.

The rearrangement joins TRBV19 to TRBJ2-2; TRBD2 aligns across 7 bases. The germline V gene has CDR1 LNHDA and CDR2 SQIVND (reference sequence). The CDR3 sequence is 14 residues long. V shed 6 bases, J shed 4 bases, and the junction held 5 bases outside the gene matches. CDR3 DNA: TGTGCCAGTAGGGCTAGCGGCGTCACCGGGGAGCTGTTTTTT. Encoded protein: CASRASGVTGELFF.

V is TRBV5-1 and J is TRBJ2-3; D is perhaps TRBD2 (6 bases). Germline assignment: CDR1 SGHRS and CDR2 YFSETQ. The V and J ends lost 1 base and 2 bases respectively, with 20 bases between them. The CDR3 loop spans 18 amino acids. DNA of the CDR3: TGCGCCAGCAGCTTGCAGCCCGGAGGGCTAGCCATCACAGATACGCAGTATTTT. Translating it yields CASSLQPGGLAITDTQYF. The full variable domain, with the rest looked up from reference TRBV5-1 and TRBJ2-3, is KAGVTQTPRYLIKTRGQQVTLSCSPISGHRSVSWYQQTPGQGLQFLFEYFSETQRNKGNFPGRFSGRQFSNSRSEMNVSTLELGDSALYLCASSLQPGGLAITDTQYFGPGTRLTVL.

The rearrangement joins TRBV5-5 to TRBJ1-2; D ambiguous. The V gene lost 2 bases and the J gene lost 6 bases, with 8 bases spanning the gap. This CDR3 has 12 amino acids. CDR1 and CDR2 from the germline V gene are SGHKS and YYEKEE (reference sequence). The CDR3 sequence is CASSFGLDGYTF. The CDR3, as DNA: TGTGCCAGCAGCTTTGGACTGGATGGCTACACCTTC.

The chain links TRBV13 to TRBJ2-7; the match to TRBD2 covers 9 bases. Trimming cost V 5 bases and J 4 bases; bases outside gene matches: 9. The germline V gene has CDR1 PRHDT and CDR2 FYEKMQ (reference sequence). The CDR3 sequence is 15 residues long. CDR3 nucleotides: TGTGCCAGCAGCCCTGCGGGAGGGGAAGGGTACGAGCAGTACTTC. The encoded protein is CASSPAGGEGYEQYF.

This clone was found once. The chain links TRBV15 to TRBJ2-7, with 11 bases lining up with TRBD2. V dropped 5 bases and J dropped 6; count of bases not matched to a gene: 15. Germline V CDR1 and CDR2: LNHNV, YYDKDF (reference sequence). CDR3 size: 17 residues. CDR3 sequence reads: CATSFRLAGGSRGEQYF. The CDR3 DNA is TGTGCCACCAGCTTTCGTTTAGCGGGAGGGTCCAGAGGCGAGCAGTACTTC.

The chain links TRBV28 to TRBJ2-1; 11 nucleotides match TRBD2. V shed 6 bases, J shed 8 bases, and the junction held 9 bases outside the gene matches. CDR1 and CDR2 (germline): MDHEN, SYDVKM. This CDR3 is built from 15 residues. CDR3 loop: CASSPTSGSLYEQFF. The CDR3 DNA follows: TGTGCCAGCAGCCCAACTAGCGGGAGTCTCTATGAGCAGTTCTTC. The entire variable domain, with the rest obtained from reference TRBV28 and TRBJ2-1, is as follows: DVKVTQSSRYLVKRTGEKVFLECVQDMDHENMFWYRQDPGLGLRLIYFSYDVKMKEKGDIPEGYSVSREKKERFSLILESASTNQTSMYLCASSPTSGSLYEQFFGPGTRLTVL.

The table lists this clone with a count of one. The V call is TRBV3-1 (or the pseudogene TRBV3-2), the J call TRBJ2-1; 7 bases agree with TRBD1. The V segment lost 1 base and the J segment 13 bases; nucleotides outside the gene matches: 7. The CDR3 loop spans 13 amino acids. The germline V gene encodes CDR1 LGHDT and CDR2 YNNKEL (reference sequence). The CDR3, as DNA: TGTGCCAGCAGCCAAGGTCCCAGGGGGTTTCAGTTCTTC. It codes for CASSQGPRGFQFF.

The chain has TRBV29-1 and TRBJ2-1; no firm D call. V was pared by 3 bases and J by 0 bases, with 15 bases between. Germline CDR1 and CDR2: SQVTM and ANQGSEA. This CDR3 is built from 16 residues. CDR3 in amino acids: CSVDPGMGGSYNEQFF. DNA of the CDR3: TGCAGCGTTGACCCCGGTATGGGCGGCTCCTACAATGAGCAGTTCTTC.

The chain couples TRBV24-1 to TRBJ2-3, with 7 bases lining up with TRBD1. From germline, CDR1 is KGHDR and CDR2 SFDVKD. The CDR3 is 16 residues long. Germline trimming cut 0 bases from V and 6 bases from J; bases unmatched to any gene: 8. CDR3 protein: CATSDLSGTVTDTQYF. CDR3 DNA sequence: TGTGCCACCAGTGATTTGTCGGGGACAGTCACGGATACGCAGTATTTT.

The chain has TRBV9 and TRBJ1-5; TRBD1 might be the D (6 bases). Trimming took 3 bases from V and 3 from J, leaving 19 bases between them. This CDR3 has 17 residues. From germline, CDR1 is SGDLS and CDR2 YYNGEE. The CDR3 DNA follows: TGTGCCAGCAGCGGCGGGGGACACCCAGCCGACAATCAGCCCCAGCATTTT. Its translation is CASSGGGHPADNQPQHF. The whole variable domain, filled in from reference TRBV9 and TRBJ1-5, reads DSGVTQTPKHLITATGQRVTLRCSPRSGDLSVYWYQQSLDQGLQFLIQYYNGEERAKGNILERFSAQQFPDLHSELNLSSLELGDSALYFCASSGGGHPADNQPQHFGDGTRLSIL.

The chain uses TRBV3-1 (or the pseudogene TRBV3-2) and TRBJ1-4, with D hard to call. This CDR3 region has 15 residues. Deletions cut 1 base from V and 0 bases from J, with 6 bases between. Germline V gene sequence: CDR1 LGHDT, CDR2 YNNKEL (reference sequence). The CDR3 spells CASSQVGTTNEKLFF. CDR3 in DNA: TGTGCCAGCAGCCAAGTAGGGACAACTAATGAAAAACTGTTTTTT.

The V call is TRBV5-1, the J call TRBJ2-2; 7 bases align to TRBD2. CDR1 and CDR2 from the germline V gene are SGHRS and YFSETQ. CDR3 length: 17 residues. With 0 bases clipped from V and 2 bases from J, the junction kept 7 bases outside the gene matches. CDR3 in DNA: TGCGCCAGCAGCTTGGCTAGCGGAGGATCTAACACCGGGGAGCTGTTTTTT. Its protein is CASSLASGGSNTGELFF.

The genes are TRBV27 and TRBJ1-1; no reliable D call. V was cut by 7 bases and J by 8 bases, with 11 bases left in between. The CDR3 has 11 amino acids. From germline, CDR1 is MNHEY and CDR2 SMNVEV (reference sequence). CDR3 nucleotides: TGTGCCAGCAAACGGGGTCCCGAAGCTTTCTTT. Its protein product is CASKRGPEAFF.

J is TRBJ2-2 and V is TRBV6-2 or TRBV6-3; 7 bases line up with TRBD1. The CDR3 consists of 21 residues. Per the germline V gene, CDR1 is MNHEY and CDR2 is SVGEGT. V lost 0 bases and J lost 1; bases outside the gene matches: 17. The CDR3 DNA sequence: TGTGCCAGCAGTTACTCAAAAAAAACCTTAGCCGGGACAGAGAACACCGGGGAGCTGTTTTTT. Protein: CASSYSKKTLAGTENTGELFF.

The chain joins TRBV3-1 (or the pseudogene TRBV3-2) to TRBJ1-1; unclear D gene. The V end lost 5 bases, the J end lost 4 bases, and 14 bases lay between the germline ends. The CDR3 is 14 residues long. Looked up from germline, CDR1 is LGHDT and CDR2 is YNNKEL (reference sequence). The DNA for the CDR3 is TGTGCCAGCAGCACCCGCCCGGATAGCACTGAAGCTTTCTTT. Encoded protein: CASSTRPDSTEAFF.

The genes are TRBV6-1 and TRBJ1-6; D might be TRBD1 (5 bases). This CDR3 is 14 amino acids long. Deletions cut 2 bases from V and 7 bases from J, with 9 bases between. CDR1 and CDR2 (germline): MNHNS, SASEGT. CDR3 protein: CASSEQGYNSPLHF. CDR3 sequence (DNA): TGTGCCAGCAGTGAACAGGGATACAATTCACCCCTCCACTTT.

The chain has TRBV10-1 and TRBJ1-1; D remains ambiguous. Germline V gene lookup returns CDR1 WNHNN and CDR2 SYGVQD (reference sequence). Trimming took off 3 bases at V and 6 bases at J, with 14 bases between the two ends. This CDR3 is 14 amino acids long. CDR3 protein: CASSDGTGGAEAFF. The DNA of the CDR3 is TGCGCCAGCAGTGATGGCACCGGAGGAGCTGAAGCTTTCTTT.